A selection of T cell receptor beta chains follows, all from one sample in a study of T-cell memory formation after mild COVID-19. TCRdb reanalysed the 5' RACE reads using MiXCR and keeps one entry per CDR3 protein. This sample has hundreds of thousands of distinct CDR3 sequences; 15% to 20% occur once, and the top ten carry about 8.1%. Sequencing input: PBMCs or a T cell subset sorted from them (not recorded which). These receptors originate from an adult woman who had mild COVID-19 (a few samples of this study predate the infection). Cell type and time point are not known. Each CDR3 is given with its conserved first and last residue. Each record gives: J gene, V gene, CDR3 protein.

J gene: TRBJ2-1; V gene: TRBV5-1; CDR3 protein: CASSLTGSYNEQFF
J gene: TRBJ1-4; V gene: TRBV9; CDR3 protein: CASSAGLTFDEKLFF
J gene: TRBJ2-2; V gene: TRBV29-1; CDR3 protein: CSVEGVHTGELFF
J gene: TRBJ1-1; V gene: TRBV15; CDR3 protein: CATSRDFGPPVNEAFF
J gene: TRBJ1-1; V gene: TRBV10-3; CDR3 protein: CAIGLFTEAFF
J gene: TRBJ2-3; V gene: TRBV4-3; CDR3 protein: CASSRSTSGTDTQYF
J gene: TRBJ1-2; V gene: TRBV29-1; CDR3 protein: CSAQGGILDYGYTF
J gene: TRBJ2-3; V gene: TRBV14; CDR3 protein: CASSVRQGYADTQYF
J gene: TRBJ1-1; V gene: TRBV27; CDR3 protein: CASSFQGPTEAFF
J gene: TRBJ2-2; V gene: TRBV9; CDR3 protein: CASSGGDSAFSGTGELFF
J gene: TRBJ2-7; V gene: TRBV4-1; CDR3 protein: CASSVPGQGAYEQYF
J gene: TRBJ2-3; V gene: TRBV18; CDR3 protein: CASSQQGRGTDTQYF
J gene: TRBJ2-5; V gene: TRBV6-5; CDR3 protein: CASSPRGGFYQETQYF
J gene: TRBJ2-7; V gene: TRBV6-5; CDR3 protein: CASSRDRNYEQYF
J gene: TRBJ2-1; V gene: TRBV12-3/TRBV12-4; CDR3 protein: CASSPTRNEQFF
J gene: TRBJ2-3; V gene: TRBV5-1; CDR3 protein: CASSLEEPDTDTQYF
J gene: TRBJ2-2; V gene: TRBV2; CDR3 protein: CASISGTGGTGELFF
J gene: TRBJ2-2; V gene: TRBV7-6; CDR3 protein: CASSLNTNTGELFF
J gene: TRBJ2-7; V gene: TRBV4-1; CDR3 protein: CASSQEGTPYEQYF
J gene: TRBJ2-1; V gene: TRBV12-3/TRBV12-4; CDR3 protein: CASSPISGRAEQFF
J gene: TRBJ1-5; V gene: TRBV18; CDR3 protein: CASSPHPRQPQHF
J gene: TRBJ1-5; V gene: TRBV9; CDR3 protein: CASSASQSNQPQHF
J gene: TRBJ1-1; V gene: TRBV27; CDR3 protein: CASSTRTGLNTEAFF
J gene: TRBJ1-1; V gene: TRBV7-3; CDR3 protein: CASRLDRGRAFF
J gene: TRBJ2-1; V gene: TRBV7-8; CDR3 protein: CASSLGSFQRHEQFF
J gene: TRBJ2-7; V gene: TRBV4-1; CDR3 protein: CASSPTGTDPYEQYF
J gene: TRBJ2-5; V gene: TRBV6-5; CDR3 protein: CASSYDPRETQYF
J gene: TRBJ1-5; V gene: TRBV12-3/TRBV12-4; CDR3 protein: CASSPTGGPQHF
J gene: TRBJ1-5; V gene: TRBV7-6; CDR3 protein: CASRQPQHF
J gene: TRBJ2-7; V gene: TRBV7-3; CDR3 protein: CASSYGGADEQYF
J gene: TRBJ2-3; V gene: TRBV7-8; CDR3 protein: CASSLVVRATKKNTQYF
J gene: TRBJ2-3; V gene: TRBV4-2; CDR3 protein: CASSPKSEGTGMTDTQYF
J gene: TRBJ2-1; V gene: TRBV2; CDR3 protein: CASSLLESTEQFF
J gene: TRBJ1-5; V gene: TRBV20-1; CDR3 protein: CSATRAANQPQHF
J gene: TRBJ2-3; V gene: TRBV7-9; CDR3 protein: CASSFRRGSTDTQYF
J gene: TRBJ2-1; V gene: TRBV5-4; CDR3 protein: CASSLSSGANEQFF
J gene: TRBJ1-2; V gene: TRBV29-1; CDR3 protein: CSVEDRRRPGYTF
J gene: TRBJ1-5; V gene: TRBV16; CDR3 protein: CASSQSEGRSNQPQHF
J gene: TRBJ2-5; V gene: TRBV6-6; CDR3 protein: CASSKLGPQYF